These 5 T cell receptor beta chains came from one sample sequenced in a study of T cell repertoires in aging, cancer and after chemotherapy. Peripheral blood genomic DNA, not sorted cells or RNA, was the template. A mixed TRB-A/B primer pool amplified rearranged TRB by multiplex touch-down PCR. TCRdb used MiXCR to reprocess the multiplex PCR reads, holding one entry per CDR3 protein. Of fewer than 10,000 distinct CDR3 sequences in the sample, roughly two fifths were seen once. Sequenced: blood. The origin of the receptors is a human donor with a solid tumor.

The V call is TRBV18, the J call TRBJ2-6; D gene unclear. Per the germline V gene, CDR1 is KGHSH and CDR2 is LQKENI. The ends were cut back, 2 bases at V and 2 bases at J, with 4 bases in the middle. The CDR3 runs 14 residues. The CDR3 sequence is CASSPTAGANVLTF. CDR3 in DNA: TGTGCCAGCTCACCAACGGCTGGGGCCAACGTCCTGACTTTC. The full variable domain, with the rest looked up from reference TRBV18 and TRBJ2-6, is NAGVMQNPRHLVRRRGQEARLRCSPMKGHSHVYWYRQLPEEGLKFMVYLQKENIIDESGMPKERFSAEFPKEGPSILRIQQVVRGDSAAYFCASSPTAGANVLTFGAGSRLTVL.

The CDR3 loop reads CASRPAGEGGEQYF. The CDR3 nucleotides read TGTGCCAGCAGACCAGCGGGAGAAGGGGGCGAGCAGTACTTC. The chain uses TRBV6-2 or TRBV6-3 and TRBJ2-7; 8 nucleotides match TRBD2. Germline trimming cut 6 bases from V and 6 bases from J; bases unmatched to any gene: 10. Germline-derived CDR1 and CDR2 are MNHEY and SVGEGT. The CDR3 loop spans 14 amino acids.

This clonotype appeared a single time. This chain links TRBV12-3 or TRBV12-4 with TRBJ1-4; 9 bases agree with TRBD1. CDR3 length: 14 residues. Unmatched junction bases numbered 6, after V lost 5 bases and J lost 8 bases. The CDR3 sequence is CASSQTGGREKLFF. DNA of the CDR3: TGTGCCAGCAGTCAGACAGGGGGGCGGGAAAAACTGTTTTTT.

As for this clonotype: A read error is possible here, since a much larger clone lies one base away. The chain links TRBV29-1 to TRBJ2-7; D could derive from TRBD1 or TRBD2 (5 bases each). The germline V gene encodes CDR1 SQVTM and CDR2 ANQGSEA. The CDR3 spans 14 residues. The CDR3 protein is CIVDRDGRSYEQYF. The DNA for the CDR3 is TGCATCGTGGATCGGGACGGACGCTCCTACGAGCAGTACTTC.

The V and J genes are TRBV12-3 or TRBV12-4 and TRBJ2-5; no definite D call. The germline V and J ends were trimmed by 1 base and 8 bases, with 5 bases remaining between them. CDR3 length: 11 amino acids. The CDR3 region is CASSLERTQYF. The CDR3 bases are TGTGCCAGCAGTTTAGAGAGAACCCAGTACTTC.